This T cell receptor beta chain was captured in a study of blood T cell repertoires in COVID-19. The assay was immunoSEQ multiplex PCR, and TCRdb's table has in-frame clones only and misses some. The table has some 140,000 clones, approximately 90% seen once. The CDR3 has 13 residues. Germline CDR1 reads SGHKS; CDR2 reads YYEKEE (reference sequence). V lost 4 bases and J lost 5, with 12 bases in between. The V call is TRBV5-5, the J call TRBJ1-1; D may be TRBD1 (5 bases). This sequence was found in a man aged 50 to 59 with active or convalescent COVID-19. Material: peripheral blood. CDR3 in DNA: TGTGCCAGCAGCCGGGGGAGAAGGACTGAAGCTTTCTTT. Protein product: CASSRGRRTEAFF.